Below are 21 T cell receptor beta chains sequenced from a single sample in a study of T cells in Graves' hyperthyroidism and ophthalmopathy. It was RNA transcripts that yielded the amplified TCR beta CDR3 regions. TCR CDR3 underwent first-round RT-PCR with the HTBI primer set. TCRdb recomputed calls from the multiplex PCR reads with MiXCR, one row per CDR3 protein. The profile covers about 540,000 distinct CDR3 sequences, with about 45% appearing a single time and around 7.7% taken by the ten largest. Sequenced sample: peripheral blood or thyroid tissue (not recorded which). These receptors were taken from a woman in her late teens or twenties with Graves' hyperthyroidism.

This clonotype was counted a few times. The V call is TRBV9, the J call TRBJ1-2; the match to TRBD1 covers 8 bases. This CDR3 has 16 residues. V shed 2 bases, J shed 2 bases, and the junction held 8 bases outside the gene matches. Germline-derived CDR1 and CDR2 are SGDLS and YYNGEE. The CDR3 DNA sequence: TGTGCCAGCAGCGTCGCGGGGGGACAGGAGAACTATGGCTACACCTTC. Amino acids: CASSVAGGQENYGYTF. The variable domain in full, completed from reference TRBV9 and TRBJ1-2, reads DSGVTQTPKHLITATGQRVTLRCSPRSGDLSVYWYQQSLDQGLQFLIQYYNGEERAKGNILERFSAQQFPDLHSELNLSSLELGDSALYFCASSVAGGQENYGYTFGSGTRLTVV.

This chain connects TRBV29-1 to TRBJ1-1; D gene unclear. The CDR3 extends over 13 amino acids. Trimming removed 8 bases at V and 4 bases at J, with 17 bases between. The V gene's germline CDR1 is SQVTM and CDR2 ANQGSEA. Written as DNA, the CDR3 is TGCAGCTCACCACCGGCGCCATCCACTGAAGCTTTCTTT. It specifies CSSPPAPSTEAFF.

The V call is TRBV12-3 or TRBV12-4, the J call TRBJ2-2; D gene ambiguous. CDR3 size: 12 residues. Trimming shortened V by 5 bases and J by 10 bases, and 11 bases separated the two germline ends. As DNA, the CDR3 is TGTGCCAGCAGTCTTCGGTGGTCGGAGCTGTTTTTT. This encodes CASSLRWSELFF.

Worth noting for this clonotype: Just one base apart from a much larger clone, this may be a read error. The chain links TRBV9 to TRBJ2-7; 10 bases align to TRBD1. Looked up from germline, CDR1 is SGDLS and CDR2 is YYNGEE. V dropped 5 bases and J dropped 4; count of bases not matched to a gene: 9. The CDR3 runs to 15 residues. CDR3 sequence: CASSRRQGASYEQYF. The DNA for the CDR3 is TGTGCCAGCAGTAGGAGACAGGGGGCGTCTTACGAGCAGTACTTC. The variable domain in full, with the rest retrieved from reference TRBV9 and TRBJ2-7, is DSGVTQTPKHLITATGQRVTLRCSPRSGDLSVYWYQQSLDQGLQFLIQYYNGEERAKGNILERFSAQQFPDLHSELNLSSLELGDSALYFCASSRRQGASYEQYFGPGTRLTVT.

CDR3 nucleotide sequence: TGCAGCGTAGTACGACAGGGGGGCTCCTACGAGCAGTACTTC. Its translation: CSVVRQGGSYEQYF. The rearrangement links TRBV29-1 to TRBJ2-7, with 9 positions matching TRBD1. Germline CDR1 reads SQVTM; CDR2 reads ANQGSEA. V shed 6 bases, J shed 0 bases, and the junction held 6 bases outside the gene matches. The CDR3 sequence is 14 residues long.

In this sample, this clonotype turned up many times. The chain joins TRBV5-1 to TRBJ1-1; maybe TRBD1 (5 bases). V lost 2 bases, J lost 0 bases, and 8 bases lay in between. The germline V gene has CDR1 SGHRS and CDR2 YFSETQ. The CDR3 is 14 amino acids. This CDR3 reads CASSFPGLNTEAFF. In DNA, the CDR3 is TGCGCCAGCAGCTTCCCGGGACTGAACACTGAAGCTTTCTTT. Variable domain in full (rest from reference TRBV5-1 and TRBJ1-1): KAGVTQTPRYLIKTRGQQVTLSCSPISGHRSVSWYQQTPGQGLQFLFEYFSETQRNKGNFPGRFSGRQFSNSRSEMNVSTLELGDSALYLCASSFPGLNTEAFFGQGTRLTVV.

This clonotype came up many times. The rearrangement links TRBV5-1 to TRBJ1-1; a weak D match, TRBD1 (5 bases). CDR1 SGHRS and CDR2 YFSETQ come from the germline V gene. CDR3 length: 14 residues. V lost 4 bases and J 2 bases, leaving 12 bases between the germline ends. The CDR3 loop is CASSPGTVNTEAFF. The CDR3 DNA reads as TGCGCCAGCAGCCCGGGGACGGTCAACACTGAAGCTTTCTTT.

This clonotype has at least ten counts. This chain joins TRBV7-9 and TRBJ1-2; possible D gene TRBD1, 5 bases. The CDR3 consists of 15 residues. Looked up from germline, CDR1 is SEHNR and CDR2 is FQNEAQ (reference sequence). The germline V and J ends were trimmed by 3 bases and 2 bases, with 13 bases remaining between them. CDR3 bases: TGTGCCAGCAGCTTGCTCCGGGACGGAAACTATGGCTACACCTTC. As protein: CASSLLRDGNYGYTF.

This clonotype was seen a few times. V gene TRBV20-1 combines with J gene TRBJ2-3, with unresolved D. Germline-derived CDR1 and CDR2 are DFQATT and SNEGSKA (reference sequence). This CDR3 has 15 residues. The V and J ends lost 6 bases and 0 bases respectively, with 16 bases between them. CDR3 amino acids: CSAEDLSHSTDTQYF. CDR3 coding DNA: TGCAGTGCCGAAGACCTATCACATAGCACAGATACGCAGTATTTT.

The rearrangement uses TRBV2 and TRBJ2-2; 8 nucleotides align to TRBD2. CDR3 length equals 14 residues. The ends lost 4 bases at V and 4 bases at J; junction bases unmatched: 2. Germline V gene sequence: CDR1 SNHLY, CDR2 FYNNEI. This chain's CDR3 is CASSVAGGTGELFF. CDR3 DNA sequence: TGTGCCAGCAGTGTGGCGGGGGGCACCGGGGAGCTGTTTTTT.

The chain uses TRBV20-1 and TRBJ2-7; the D call may be TRBD1 or TRBD2 (5 bases each). Germline loops: CDR1 DFQATT, CDR2 SNEGSKA (reference sequence). CDR3 length: 14 amino acids. The CDR3 DNA sequence: TGCAGCGGAAATCCTCAGGGAGAGTCCTACGAGCAGTACTTC. This sequence encodes CSGNPQGESYEQYF.

This clonotype was seen only once. The chain recombines TRBV6-1 with TRBJ2-5; unclear D gene. The CDR3 has 13 amino acids. The ends were cut back, 3 bases at V and 5 bases at J, with 10 bases in the middle. From germline, CDR1 is MNHNS and CDR2 SASEGT. The CDR3 spells CASSDGWWETQYF. In DNA form, the CDR3 reads TGTGCCAGCAGTGACGGTTGGTGGGAGACCCAGTACTTC.

V usage is TRBV7-3 and J usage is TRBJ2-2; D unresolved. The CDR3 totals 15 residues. V was trimmed by 3 bases and J by 1 base, leaving 9 bases between them. Germline loops: CDR1 SGHTA, CDR2 FQGTGA. The CDR3 region has the DNA TGTGCCAGCAGCTTGGTGGGATTGAACACCGGGGAGCTGTTTTTT. It yields the protein CASSLVGLNTGELFF.

This clonotype has ten or more counts. The chain recombines TRBV9 with TRBJ2-2; possible D gene TRBD2, 6 bases. Between the trimmed V and J ends, which lost 0 bases and 2 bases, there was a span of 11 bases. The CDR3 has 16 residues. CDR1 is SGDLS, CDR2 YYNGEE, per germline. The DNA for the CDR3 is TGTGCCAGCAGCGTAGAGCTGGGGGGTAACACCGGGGAGCTGTTTTTT. Its protein product is CASSVELGGNTGELFF.

This clonotype was detected ten times or more. The rearrangement uses TRBV6-1 and TRBJ2-5; D is ambiguous. Germline lookup yields CDR1 MNHNS and CDR2 SASEGT. The ends were cut back, 4 bases at V and 3 bases at J, with 9 bases in the middle. The CDR3 loop spans 13 amino acids. The CDR3 loop is CASSVGRKETQYF. For the CDR3, the DNA is TGTGCCAGCAGTGTGGGCAGAAAAGAGACCCAGTACTTC.

The rearrangement uses TRBV7-8 and TRBJ1-1; 8 nucleotides match TRBD1. This CDR3 is 17 amino acids long. CDR1 is SGHVS, CDR2 FQNEAQ, per germline. V shed 3 bases, J shed 0 bases, and the junction held 9 bases outside the gene matches. The CDR3 loop reads CASSFAGGEDMNTEAFF. CDR3 in DNA: TGTGCCAGCAGCTTTGCAGGGGGCGAGGATATGAACACTGAAGCTTTCTTT.

The chain has TRBV20-1 and TRBJ2-5; 9 bases agree with TRBD2. There are 13 residues in the CDR3. Losses at the gene ends were 6 bases for V and 0 bases for J; bases not matched to a gene: 2. From germline, CDR1 is DFQATT and CDR2 SNEGSKA (reference sequence). For the CDR3, the DNA is TGCAGTGCCCCTAGCGGGAACCAAGAGACCCAGTACTTC. Protein: CSAPSGNQETQYF.

This clonotype appeared many times. V is TRBV2 and J is TRBJ2-3; 9 nucleotides align to TRBD1. Trimming took 10 bases from V and 5 from J; bases not matched to a gene: 7. The germline gives CDR1 SNHLY, CDR2 FYNNEI. The CDR3 runs 13 residues. CDR3 sequence: CAIQGALGDTQYF. The CDR3 region has the DNA TGTGCCATACAGGGGGCGTTGGGAGATACGCAGTATTTT.

The chain combines TRBV4-2 with TRBJ2-6; a possible D gene is TRBD2 (5 bases). Germline V gives CDR1 LGHNA, CDR2 YNFKEQ. The CDR3 loop spans 19 amino acids. The V gene lost 1 base and the J gene lost 5 bases, with 21 bases spanning the gap. Here the CDR3 reads CASSQVGQDSRERANVLTF. DNA of the CDR3: TGTGCCAGCAGCCAAGTTGGGCAGGACTCCCGGGAAAGGGCCAACGTCCTGACTTTC.

The chain uses TRBV6-4 and TRBJ2-5; 9 nucleotides line up with TRBD1. The CDR3 loop spans 14 amino acids. Germline values: CDR1 MRHNA, CDR2 SNTAGT. The V and J ends lost 2 bases and 2 bases, in that order; junction bases with no gene match: 0. The CDR3 loop reads CASSDDRGQETQYF. Here the CDR3 DNA reads TGTGCCAGCAGTGACGACAGGGGGCAAGAGACCCAGTACTTC.

The rearrangement uses TRBV7-9 and TRBJ1-5; 9 positions agree with TRBD1. CDR3 size: 14 residues. The ends lost 6 bases at V and 6 bases at J; junction bases unmatched: 6. From germline, CDR1 is SEHNR and CDR2 FQNEAQ (reference sequence). CDR3 in amino acids: CASSRQGGAQPQHF. The CDR3 coding sequence is TGTGCCAGCAGTCGACAGGGGGGAGCTCAGCCCCAGCATTTT.